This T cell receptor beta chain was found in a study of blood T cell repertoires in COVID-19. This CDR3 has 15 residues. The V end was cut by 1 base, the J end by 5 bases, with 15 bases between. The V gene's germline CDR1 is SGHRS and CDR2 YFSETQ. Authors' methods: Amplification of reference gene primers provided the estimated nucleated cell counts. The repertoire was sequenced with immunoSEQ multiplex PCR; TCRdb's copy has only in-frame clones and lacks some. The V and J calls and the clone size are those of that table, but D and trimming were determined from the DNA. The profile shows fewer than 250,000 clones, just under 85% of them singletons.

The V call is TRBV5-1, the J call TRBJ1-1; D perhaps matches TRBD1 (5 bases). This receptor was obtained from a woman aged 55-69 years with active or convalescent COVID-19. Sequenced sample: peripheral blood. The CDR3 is CASSLLQGGGTEAFF. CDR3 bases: TGCGCCAGCAGCTTGCTCCAGGGAGGAGGGACTGAAGCTTTCTTT.